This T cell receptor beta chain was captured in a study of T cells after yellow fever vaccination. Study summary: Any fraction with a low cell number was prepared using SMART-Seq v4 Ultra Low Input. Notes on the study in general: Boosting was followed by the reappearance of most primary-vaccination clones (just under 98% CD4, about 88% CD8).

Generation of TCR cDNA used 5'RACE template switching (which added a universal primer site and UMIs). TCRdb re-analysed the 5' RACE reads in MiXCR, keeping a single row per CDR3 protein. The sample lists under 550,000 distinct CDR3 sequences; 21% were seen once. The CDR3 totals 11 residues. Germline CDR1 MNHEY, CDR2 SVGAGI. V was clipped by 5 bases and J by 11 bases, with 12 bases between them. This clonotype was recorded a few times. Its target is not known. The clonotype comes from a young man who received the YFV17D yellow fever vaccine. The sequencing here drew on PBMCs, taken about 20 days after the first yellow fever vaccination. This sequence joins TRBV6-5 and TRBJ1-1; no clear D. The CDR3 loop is CASSVSGYAFF. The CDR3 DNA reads TGTGCCAGCAGTGTCTCGGGGTACGCTTTCTTT.